A selection of T cell receptor beta chains follows, all from one sample in a study of CD8+ T cells in alopecia areata. The data were produced by immunoSEQ multiplex PCR, yet TCRdb's version contains in-frame clones alone and is incomplete. Of 140,000 or so clones in the sample, 51% were seen once. Sequenced here: CD4+ T cells sorted from blood, sampled at week 0. The receptors come from a human donor with alopecia areata. CDR3s include the opening cysteine and the closing phenylalanine or tryptophan. A D gene is named only where the DNA matches it firmly. Only part of the rows carry a size: once, few, many, or a class if the clone is expanded.

j_call	clone_size	d_call	v_call	cdr3_length	cdr3_aa	cdr3_nt
TRBJ1-1	.	TRBD1	TRBV6-5	14	CASSTGGGRGEAFF	TGTGCCAGCAGTACAGGGGGCGGCAGGGGTGAAGCTTTCTTT
TRBJ2-7	.	TRBD2	TRBV27	14	CASSYGGRANEQYF	TGTGCCAGCAGTTACGGCGGGAGGGCGAACGAGCAGTACTTC
TRBJ2-7	.	TRBD2	TRBV27	13	CASSPLAGVEQYF	TGTGCCAGCAGCCCTCTAGCGGGAGTCGAGCAGTACTTC
TRBJ1-1	.	.	TRBV15	15	CATSREGDLNTEAFF	TGTGCCACCAGCAGAGAAGGGGACCTAAACACTGAAGCTTTCTTT
TRBJ1-4	.	TRBD1	TRBV29-1	14	CSVGMTGSGEKLFF	TGCAGCGTTGGGATGACAGGGAGTGGCGAAAAACTGTTTTTT
TRBJ2-7	.	.	TRBV2	11	CASSEWYEQYF	TGTGCCAGCAGTGAATGGTACGAGCAGTACTTC
TRBJ1-5	.	TRBD1	TRBV29-1	12	CSVETGDQPQHF	TGCAGCGTTGAGACAGGGGACCAGCCCCAGCATTTT
TRBJ1-5	.	.	TRBV7-8	15	CASSPRTDGNQPQHF	TGTGCCAGCAGCCCACGGACGGATGGCAATCAGCCCCAGCATTTT
TRBJ1-3	.	.	TRBV28	13	CASSSPPGNTIYF	TGTGCCAGCAGTTCCCCCCCTGGAAACACCATATATTTT
TRBJ2-7	few	.	TRBV7-2	13	CASSLLYPAEQYF	TGTGCCAGCAGCTTACTTTATCCGGCCGAGCAGTACTTC
TRBJ2-7	.	.	TRBV6-5	13	CASHPSAGYEQYF	TGTGCCAGCCACCCCTCTGCGGGTTACGAGCAGTACTTC
TRBJ2-5	medium-sized	TRBD2	TRBV14	15	CASSRTSGIVETQYF	TGTGCCAGCAGCCGAACTAGCGGGATCGTGGAGACCCAGTACTTC
TRBJ2-1	once	TRBD2	TRBV27	18	CASSLGTSGGSSYNEQFF	TGTGCCAGCAGTTTAGGGACTAGCGGGGGAAGCTCCTACAATGAGCAGTTCTTC
TRBJ2-5	few	TRBD1	TRBV7-2	13	CASSFDRGVTQYF	TGTGCCAGCAGCTTCGACAGGGGGGTGACCCAGTACTTC
TRBJ1-5	.	TRBD1	TRBV30	15	CAWSGGTGGGQPQHF	TGTGCCTGGAGTGGCGGGACAGGGGGTGGTCAGCCCCAGCATTTT
TRBJ2-1	few	.	TRBV6-1	12	CAISLTSNEQFF	TGTGCCATCTCCCTGACTAGCAATGAGCAGTTCTTC
TRBJ1-1	once	.	TRBV30	15	CAWSVPTTINTEAFF	TGTGCCTGGAGTGTACCTACTACTATTAACACTGAAGCTTTCTTT
TRBJ2-3	.	.	TRBV23-1	16	CASSQSQAEATDTQYF	TGCGCCAGCAGTCAATCGCAGGCCGAAGCCACAGATACGCAGTATTTT
TRBJ2-7	.	TRBD2	TRBV5-1	14	CASSGASGSYEQYF	TGCGCCAGCAGCGGGGCTAGCGGCTCCTACGAGCAGTACTTC
TRBJ1-5	.	.	TRBV28	13	CASSRTGNQPQHF	TGTGCCAGCAGTAGGACAGGCAATCAGCCCCAGCATTTT
TRBJ1-2	.	.	TRBV2	13	CASSDGLGDGYTF	TGTGCCAGCAGTGATGGACTGGGCGATGGCTACACCTTC
TRBJ2-7	.	.	TRBV25-1	12	CASSASSGVQYF	TGTGCCAGCAGTGCTTCTTCAGGGGTCCAGTACTTC
TRBJ2-1	.	.	TRBV2	16	CASSETRRISYNEQFF	TGTGCCAGCAGTGAGACCAGGAGGATTTCCTACAATGAGCAGTTCTTC
TRBJ2-4	.	.	TRBV29-1	13	CSDLTLAKNIQYF	TGCAGCGACCTGACCTTAGCCAAAAACATTCAGTACTTC
TRBJ2-7	.	TRBD2	TRBV19	16	CASSMAASGTVYEQYF	TGTGCCAGTAGTATGGCGGCTAGCGGGACGGTATACGAGCAGTACTTC
TRBJ1-1	.	.	TRBV7-9	9	CALGGEAFF	TGTGCCCTCGGGGGTGAGGCTTTCTTT
TRBJ2-7	.	.	TRBV20-1	11	CSARTSDEQYF	TGCAGTGCTAGAACGTCGGACGAGCAGTACTTC
TRBJ2-7	once	.	TRBV14	13	CASSQLNGFEQYF	TGTGCCAGCAGCCAGCTCAACGGGTTTGAGCAGTACTTC
TRBJ2-4	few	TRBD2	TRBV10-2	16	CASSNGRAGAKNIQYF	TGCGCCAGCAGTAACGGGAGGGCCGGAGCCAAAAACATTCAGTACTTC
TRBJ2-1	.	.	TRBV20-1	11	CSAPLPREQFF	TGCAGTGCCCCGCTTCCTCGGGAGCAGTTCTTC
TRBJ2-1	.	.	TRBV6-5	12	CASGTKYNEQFF	TGTGCCAGCGGGACCAAGTACAATGAGCAGTTCTTC
TRBJ1-1	.	.	TRBV18	14	CASSLGHSNTEAFF	TGTGCCAGCTCACTGGGACACTCGAACACTGAAGCTTTCTTT
TRBJ2-1	.	TRBD2	TRBV28	18	CASNSHGTSGSRYNEQFF	TGTGCCAGCAACTCGCACGGGACTAGCGGGAGCCGGTACAATGAGCAGTTCTTC